This paragraph reports one T cell receptor (beta chain). Its specificity is not known. The CDR3 loop spans 13 amino acids. V lost 3 bases and J lost 0, with 6 bases in between. The V gene's germline CDR1 is SQVTM and CDR2 ANQGSEA. These data are taken from a study of a mutant IDH1 vaccine in newly diagnosed glioma. Background on the study: Vaccines were first given 4-6 weeks after radiotherapy alone, or with temozolomide cycles. V12 corresponded to week 35 and V13 to week 47. Former treatment meant radiotherapy, temozolomide, or both; the majority had gotten both.

Clones were read by immunoSEQ multiplex PCR, and TCRdb kept only the in-frame ones, dropping some. This sample yields roughly 86,000 clones, of which 80% to 90% are seen a single time; under 6.5% belongs to the top ten. Documented time point: week 47, end of study. Each vaccine dose was 300 ug of mutant IDH1 20-mer peptide, with topical imiquimod. New WHO grade 3 or 4 astrocytomas that were IDH1-mutant and ATRX-lost had been found in donors. This receptor was taken from a man aged 35-49 years with glioma. Sequenced material: PBMCs, taken from a glioma patient whose treatment included an IDH1 peptide vaccine. V usage is TRBV29-1 and J usage is TRBJ1-3; D is uncertain. The CDR3 coding sequence is TGCAGCGTTGACGACGTCTCTGGAAACACCATATATTTT. Protein sequence: CSVDDVSGNTIYF.